Below, one T cell receptor beta chain is given with its context. This clone was counted a single time. Its antigen remains unidentified. The sample holds no much larger clone one base away, and base qualities are not on file. This entry is derived from a study of graft-versus-host responses after intestinal transplantation (TCRdb year 2021). Notes on the research overall: Multivisceral, liver-intestinal, or isolated intestinal transplants were received by the recipients. Rather than being sequenced by the commercial service, samples from a few later patients were sequenced in-house on an Illumina MiSeq and processed with MiXCR. After intestinal transplantation, graft-versus-host and host-versus-graft alloreactive T cell clones were followed in the graft, circulation and bone marrow using bulk TCR-beta CDR3 sequencing. To identify alloreactive clones, pre-transplant mixed lymphocyte reaction products were sequenced and then compared with unstimulated pre-transplant donor and recipient T cells. A cohort of some 24 intestinal transplant recipients, including one retransplant, was enrolled, and a few patients lacking pretransplant specimens were excluded. A peak of at least 4% donor T cells among recipient peripheral blood mononuclear cells was the definition used for donor T cell macrochimerism. Anti-thymocyte globulin induction was given to all recipients, followed by maintenance tacrolimus and steroids for two to four years. General study outcomes and caveats: GvH clones were detected in recipient bone marrow, and some of these GvH clones were observed earlier in ileal mucosa or blood, consistent with an intestinal mucosal origin. The conclusions were limited by the relatively low number and heterogeneity of the intestinal transplant patients. Patients with donor T cell macrochimerism had high GvH to HvG T cell clonal ratios in their allografts. Early after transplant, peak levels of circulating GvH clones were found to be associated with declines in HvG clones.

Library preparation employed the immunoSEQ multiplex PCR assay. For most patients, genomic DNA was isolated with the Qiagen DNeasy Blood and Tissue Kit and shipped frozen to Adaptive Biotechnologies for TCR sequencing. Adaptive Biotechnologies carried out high-throughput TCR-beta CDR3 sequencing of genomic DNA for most patients. The study's processing was this. Adaptive's ImmunoSEQ software was the source of the TCR sequencing data for 18 patients, while a few other patients were processed with MiXCR and VDJtools. To correct CD4 versus CD8 sorting errors, any sequence found in both subsets at a frequency ratio below 5:1 was removed. Because the origin of CDR3 nucleotide sequences shared between donor and recipient could not be assigned, those sequences were removed. At least 2-fold expansion over unstimulated cells and a minimum CFSE-low frequency of 0.002% (template counts) or 0.001% (read counts) were required for clones to be classified as alloreactive. Mappable clones were those detected in sequenced pre-transplant spleen, lymph node, or MLR CFSE-low populations of the donor or recipient. Cumulative frequency of alloreactive clones was calculated as a percentage of all sequences weighted by copy number. TCRdb obtained this table from immuneACCESS and retained in-frame rearrangements with V and J assigned. These tables miss some clones; where compared with another copy, unresolved V genes account for less than half of the shortfall, and the remainder is unexplained. V and J calls and clone size are those listed in that table; D and trimming were worked out from the DNA. The sample yields tens of thousands of clones; 85% to 95% were counted once. The ten largest clones take up more than 0.45% of the sample.

From a lookup of the germline V gene (reference sequence), CDR1 and CDR2 are LNHNV and YYDKDF. Deletion took 5 bases off V and 5 bases off J, with a span of 19 bases between the germline ends. The CDR3 runs 15 amino acids, cysteine and phenylalanine included. Just CDR3 DNA is preserved here, 45 bases in frame from base 1. What this sample's time point label stands for: cells obtained before transplantation from donor or recipient. CD3+CD4+ and CD3+CD8+ populations were FACS-sorted from unstimulated pre-transplant donor and recipient cells taken from spleen or lymph nodes. The material sequenced was unstimulated CD8+ T cells sorted from spleen or lymph node cells, taken before transplant. The chain uses TRBV15 and TRBJ2-7; a weak D assignment points to TRBD1 (6 bases agree). This receptor was identified in a human donor who was the organ donor for an intestinal transplant. CDR3 region: CATSGLGTWNHEQYF. The nucleotide sequence reads TGTGCCACCAGCGGTCTGGGGACATGGAACCACGAGCAGTACTTC.